This TCR beta chain was recorded in a study of T cell repertoires in cytomegalovirus infection (dated by TCRdb to about 2019). Concerning the study at large: The HLA type of each donor mattered for the analysis, because public TCR beta signatures pointed to carriage of CMV infection along with the matching HLA type.

This clonotype occurred a few times. Its antigen has not been determined. Base-call qualities are not available, and no considerably larger clone is one nucleotide away. The CDR3 has 14 amino acids, counting the end cysteine and phenylalanine. Kept here is only the CDR3 DNA, which spans 42 bases and is read in frame from base 1. CDR1 is given as SGHTA and CDR2 as FQGNSA, both from the germline V gene. Ends trimmed: V by 11 bases, J by 4 bases; bases unmatched to a gene: 10. Sequencing relied on an Illumina HiSeq 1500. TCRdb cleaned the public reads at Q25 with fastp, built clones with MiXCR and kept in-frame beta chains. Each CDR3 protein gets just one entry, which takes the most common genes and DNA from the rows behind it. This sample lists around 300,000 distinct CDR3 sequences; more than 8% were detected once. The ten largest clones represent about 3.9% of the sample. What the study reported, not specific to this receptor: In the ex vivo response, HLA-C-restricted CMV-specific TCR beta clonotypes were dominant, and in two of eight donors the single most frequent clonotype came from this HLA-C-restricted group. Cumulative frequency of public TCR beta family members discriminated carriers of CMV infection plus the relevant HLA type in this cohort and an independent roughly 330-donor cohort.

Input material: PBMCs. Here the chain combines TRBV7-2 and TRBJ2-2, with 7 junctional bases fitting TRBD1. This receptor was obtained from a human donor in good health (CMV status not recorded). Some clones in this sample may be carry-over from other donors' samples. The CDR3 sequence is CALSDRPPTGELFF. The sequenced DNA is TGTGCCCTGTCGGACAGGCCGCCCACCGGGGAGCTGTTTTTT.